One and the same sample provided the 12 T cell receptor beta chains below, sequenced in a study of early T cells in non-severe SARS-CoV-2 infection. TCRdb recomputed calls from the 5' RACE reads with MiXCR, one row per CDR3 protein. The table has 65,000 to 95,000 distinct CDR3 sequences, roughly a sixth seen once; the top ten hold 2.5% to 3%. The specimen sequenced was whole blood. All receptors come from an adult who was a healthcare worker with PCR-confirmed SARS-CoV-2 infection or an uninfected control (not recorded which).

This clonotype was seen only a few times. The V and J genes are TRBV6-6 and TRBJ1-4, with D hard to call. The germline V gene encodes CDR1 MNHNY and CDR2 SVGAGI (reference sequence). Trimming left V 1 base short and J 0 bases short, with 9 bases between. This CDR3 is built from 16 residues. CDR3 residues: CASSYWEIATNEKLFF. In DNA, the CDR3 is TGTGCCAGCAGTTACTGGGAGATTGCAACTAATGAAAAACTGTTTTTT.

This clonotype turned up a few times. V usage is TRBV20-1 and J usage is TRBJ1-5, with D unclear. Germline CDR1 is DFQATT and CDR2 is SNEGSKA (reference sequence). The CDR3 is made up of 13 amino acids. V was clipped by 6 bases and J by 4 bases, with 13 bases between them. CDR3 coding DNA: TGCAGTGCCGCCGCGGGGAATAATCAGCCCCAGCATTTT. Amino acid sequence: CSAAAGNNQPQHF.

This clonotype was seen just once. The gene calls are TRBV3-1 and TRBJ2-7, with D perhaps matching TRBD2 (6 bases). CDR3 length: 14 residues. The V gene's germline CDR1 is LGHDT and CDR2 YNNKEL (reference sequence). V was shortened by 3 bases and J by 7 bases, with 16 bases between the two germline ends. The CDR3 nucleotides read TGTGCCAGCAGCCAGACTGGGACTGGTAAGGAGCAGTACTTC. Translation gives CASSQTGTGKEQYF.

This clonotype showed up just a few times. This chain links TRBV19 with TRBJ1-5, with unresolved D. Trimming shortened V by 5 bases and J by 6 bases, and 11 bases separated the two germline ends. This CDR3 has 13 amino acids. CDR1 and CDR2 from the germline V gene are LNHDA and SQIVND (reference sequence). In DNA form, the CDR3 reads TGTGCCAGTAGTCCCCTTTGGAGTCAGCCCCAGCATTTT. Protein: CASSPLWSQPQHF.

Many counts were recorded for this clonotype. CDR3 sequence (DNA): TGTGCCATCAGGGGACAGGGCTACGAGCAGTACTTC. Protein sequence: CAIRGQGYEQYF. The rearrangement uses TRBV10-3 and TRBJ2-7; 9 bases fit TRBD1. CDR3 length: 12 residues. Unmatched junction bases numbered 0, after V lost 6 bases and J lost 3 bases. The V gene's germline CDR1 is ENHRY and CDR2 SYGVKD.

The CDR3 DNA sequence: TGTGCCAGCAGTTTACCCTACACTGAAGCTTTCTTT. This codes for CASSLPYTEAFF. This chain uses TRBV28 with TRBJ1-1, with D unclear. The CDR3 is 12 amino acids. Deletions cut 2 bases from V and 3 bases from J, with 4 bases between. The germline V gene has CDR1 MDHEN and CDR2 SYDVKM.

The chain carries TRBV28 and TRBJ1-1; D unclear. The CDR3 runs to 12 residues. Per the germline V gene, CDR1 is MDHEN and CDR2 is SYDVKM. V was trimmed by 6 bases and J by 8 bases, leaving 13 bases between them. The CDR3 nucleotides are TGTGCCAGCAGCTTAAACAAGAAAGAAGCTTTCTTT. This translates into CASSLNKKEAFF.

The chain recombines TRBV10-3 with TRBJ1-1; 7 positions match TRBD1. The CDR3 totals 16 residues. Germline trimming cut 2 bases from V and 4 bases from J; bases unmatched to any gene: 10. Germline assignment: CDR1 ENHRY and CDR2 SYGVKD. CDR3 bases: TGTGCCATCAGTGAGAGACAGGGCACGTCGGGCACTGAAGCTTTCTTT. This codes for CAISERQGTSGTEAFF.

The chain recombines TRBV29-1 with TRBJ2-3; D is possibly TRBD1 (6 bases). CDR1 and CDR2 (germline): SQVTM, ANQGSEA. Trimming shortened V by 7 bases and J by 6 bases, and 20 bases separated the two germline ends. The CDR3 sequence is 14 residues long. In nucleotides, the CDR3 is TGCAGCGGGAAGACGACAGGCCCCGGCGATACGCAGTATTTT. Protein product: CSGKTTGPGDTQYF.

This clonotype was detected only a few times. The rearrangement links TRBV12-3 or TRBV12-4 to TRBJ1-4; tentatively, D is TRBD1 (5 bases). The germline V and J ends were trimmed by 5 bases and 2 bases, with 15 bases remaining between them. The CDR3 sequence is 16 residues long. The DNA of the CDR3 is TGTGCCAGCAGTCAAAATTGGGGACGGACTAATGAAAAACTGTTTTTT. It translates to CASSQNWGRTNEKLFF.

The J gene is TRBJ1-6, the V gene TRBV18, with D maybe TRBD1 (6 bases). CDR3 length: 15 amino acids. Per germline, CDR1 KGHSH and CDR2 LQKENI. The V gene lost 3 bases and the J gene lost 6 bases, with 12 bases spanning the gap. DNA of the CDR3: TGTGCCAGCTCACCCCGGACAGACCCTAATTCACCCCTCCACTTT. Amino acids: CASSPRTDPNSPLHF.

This chain links TRBV5-1 with TRBJ2-1; weak D call: TRBD2 (5 bases). The ends were cut back, 4 bases at V and 5 bases at J, with 22 bases in the middle. CDR1 and CDR2 from the germline V gene are SGHRS and YFSETQ. This CDR3 region has 17 residues. This CDR3 is CASSPPLTGVGNNEQFF. In DNA form, the CDR3 reads TGCGCCAGCAGCCCCCCCTTGACCGGGGTGGGGAACAATGAGCAGTTCTTC.